The 22 T cell receptor beta chains given below trace back to one sample, sequenced in a study of control samples from healthy donors and cancer patients. The table came from immunoSEQ multiplex PCR; TCRdb's copy has only in-frame clones and leaves some out. The repertoire holds some 120,000 clones, with about 93% as singletons. The sample consisted of blood. The receptors here all came from a man in his late teens or twenties in good health.

The genes are TRBV28 and TRBJ1-6; D is undetermined. The V gene's germline CDR1 is MDHEN and CDR2 SYDVKM. CDR3 length: 15 amino acids. The germline V and J ends were trimmed by 6 bases and 0 bases, with 9 bases remaining between them. CDR3 in amino acids: CASSGESSYNSPLHF. The CDR3 DNA reads as TGTGCCAGCAGCGGAGAGAGCTCCTATAATTCACCCCTCCACTTT.

The chain links TRBV14 to TRBJ1-4, with TRBD1 identical over 9 bases. CDR1 SGHDN and CDR2 FVKESK come from the germline V gene. This CDR3 has 15 residues. Trimming removed 5 bases from V and 10 bases from J; junction bases left unmatched: 11. The CDR3, as DNA: TGTGCCAGCAGCGTCCCGGGACAGGGTAAGGCAAAACTGTTTTTT. Encoded protein: CASSVPGQGKAKLFF.

V usage is TRBV28 and J usage is TRBJ1-4; D uncertain. V was trimmed by 4 bases and J by 2 bases, leaving 11 bases between them. The CDR3 loop spans 15 amino acids. CDR1 is MDHEN, CDR2 SYDVKM, per germline. CDR3 region: CASSSFGWTNEKLFF. CDR3 in DNA: TGTGCCAGCAGTTCTTTTGGGTGGACTAATGAAAAACTGTTTTTT.

This chain joins TRBV10-3 and TRBJ2-7, with a tentative D call TRBD1 (5 bases). Per the germline V gene, CDR1 is ENHRY and CDR2 is SYGVKD. V dropped 0 bases and J dropped 0 bases, with 9 bases sitting between them. This CDR3 is 15 amino acids long. The CDR3 reads CAISESLDTSYEQYV. In nucleotides, the CDR3 is TGTGCCATCAGTGAGTCGTTGGACACCTCCTACGAGCAGTACGTC.

V usage is TRBV3-1 (or the pseudogene TRBV3-2) and J usage is TRBJ2-7, with unresolved D. This CDR3 is 16 amino acids long. The germline gives CDR1 LGHDT, CDR2 YNNKEL (reference sequence). The germline V and J ends were trimmed by 0 bases and 0 bases, with 12 bases remaining between them. The CDR3 nucleotides read TGTGCCAGCAGCCAAGATCTGCGACACCACTCCTACGAGCAGTACTTC. Encoded protein: CASSQDLRHHSYEQYF.

V usage is TRBV7-2 and J usage is TRBJ1-1; 7 bases map to TRBD1. J gave up 3 bases and V 7 bases, and 5 bases lay outside the gene matches. CDR3 size: 13 residues. CDR1 and CDR2 from the germline V gene are SGHTA and FQGNSA. This chain's CDR3 is CASKQGTDTEAFF. The CDR3 DNA reads as TGTGCCAGCAAACAGGGGACCGACACTGAAGCTTTCTTT.

This rearrangement joins TRBV19 to TRBJ1-2, with TRBD1 identical over 9 bases. V gave up 7 bases and J gave up 0 bases; unmatched junction bases: 9. Germline CDR1 reads LNHDA; CDR2 reads SQIVND (reference sequence). This CDR3 spans 16 amino acids. DNA of the CDR3: TGTGCCAGTACCACAGGCCGGGACAGGGCTAACTATGGCTACACCTTC. As protein: CASTTGRDRANYGYTF.

The chain carries TRBV28 and TRBJ2-1; 13 positions match TRBD2. Germline V gene data show CDR1 as MDHEN and CDR2 as SYDVKM. This CDR3 has 16 residues. After removal of 5 bases from V and 8 bases from J, the junction contained 9 bases not matched to a gene. The CDR3 DNA reads as TGTGCCAGCAGTGCTCCCGGGACTAGCGGGGTACATGAGCAGTTCTTC. Translated, it gives CASSAPGTSGVHEQFF.

The chain uses TRBV29-1 and TRBJ2-1; D perhaps matches TRBD2 (6 bases). Germline V lookup: CDR1 SQVTM, CDR2 ANQGSEA. The CDR3 contains 14 residues. Trimming pared 6 bases from V and 7 bases from J, leaving 19 bases between. DNA for the CDR3: TGCAGCGTGGAAACTAGCTTCACGACTAATGAGCAGTTCTTC. It encodes CSVETSFTTNEQFF.

The CDR3 reads CAILTGTDTQYF. The CDR3, as DNA: TGTGCCATCTTGACAGGCACAGATACGCAGTATTTT. The J gene is TRBJ2-3, the V gene TRBV6-6; TRBD1 might be the D (5 bases). The germline CDR1 and CDR2 sequences are MNHNY and SVGAGI (reference sequence). V was trimmed by 10 bases and J by 1 base, leaving 9 bases between them. The CDR3 consists of 12 residues.

CDR3 DNA: TGCGCCAGCAGCCAAGAGGATGCAGGGGTCTATGGCTACACCTTC. The encoded protein is CASSQEDAGVYGYTF. V is TRBV4-1 and J is TRBJ1-2; D is possibly TRBD1 (6 bases). Germline CDR1 and CDR2: MGHRA and YSYEKL. This CDR3 comprises 15 residues. Trimming removed 0 bases at V and 4 bases at J, with 12 bases between.

The rearrangement links TRBV10-2 to TRBJ1-5, with no clear D. Germline loops: CDR1 WSHSY, CDR2 SAAADI. This CDR3 has 13 amino acids. The V gene lost 8 bases and the J gene lost 3 bases, with 11 bases spanning the gap. In DNA, the CDR3 is TGCGCCAGCGTCGACGACGTCAATCAGCCCCAGCATTTT. It specifies CASVDDVNQPQHF.

V usage is TRBV25-1 and J usage is TRBJ2-5, with a weak D call TRBD1 (6 bases). Trimming pared 8 bases from V and 4 bases from J, leaving 14 bases between. The CDR3 sequence is 13 residues long. Germline loops: CDR1 MGHDK, CDR2 SYGVNS. CDR3 in DNA: TGTGCCAGCCGGCGGCCAGGGGCAGAGACCCAGTACTTC. Protein product: CASRRPGAETQYF.

V and J are TRBV10-3 and TRBJ1-1, with 7 positions matching TRBD1. CDR1 is ENHRY and CDR2 is SYGVKD in the germline V gene. V gave up 2 bases and J gave up 6 bases; unmatched junction bases: 9. CDR3 length: 15 amino acids. Here the CDR3 reads CAISEEAGQFAEAFF. The DNA of the CDR3 is TGTGCCATCAGTGAGGAGGCGGGACAGTTTGCTGAAGCTTTCTTT.

The chain couples TRBV5-6 to TRBJ2-2, with 15 bases matching TRBD2. J was trimmed by 6 bases and V by 0 bases; bases with no gene match: 6. Germline CDR1 is SGHDT and CDR2 is YYEEEE. CDR3 length: 18 amino acids. The CDR3 DNA is TGTGCCAGCAGCTTGGGCCTGGGACTAGCGGGAGGTGCCGGGGAGCTGTTTTTT. Protein product: CASSLGLGLAGGAGELFF.

This chain joins TRBV5-1 and TRBJ2-5, with D possibly being TRBD2 (7 bases). The V end lost 2 bases, the J end lost 2 bases, and 10 bases lay between the germline ends. Germline V gives CDR1 SGHRS, CDR2 YFSETQ. This CDR3 has 14 residues. For the CDR3, the DNA is TGCGCCAGCAGCTTCGAGGGGGGGCAAGAGACCCAGTACTTC. Amino acids: CASSFEGGQETQYF.

V usage is TRBV6-5 and J usage is TRBJ1-1, with D possibly TRBD1 on 5 matching bases. The V and J ends lost 6 bases and 1 base respectively, with 12 bases between them. Germline CDR1 is MNHEY and CDR2 is SVGAGI. The CDR3 sequence is 14 residues long. The CDR3, as DNA: TGTGCCAGCAGATACGGGCAGGGGAACACTGAAGCTTTCTTT. It specifies CASRYGQGNTEAFF.

The chain uses TRBV9 and TRBJ1-3, with 8 positions matching TRBD1. V shed 3 bases, J shed 0 bases, and the junction held 8 bases outside the gene matches. Germline loops: CDR1 SGDLS, CDR2 YYNGEE. This CDR3 is built from 17 residues. For the CDR3, the DNA is TGTGCCAGCAGCGCACTCGGACAGGGTAGCTCTGGAAACACCATATATTTT. It translates to CASSALGQGSSGNTIYF.

The table lists this clone with a few counts. This chain uses TRBV27 with TRBJ1-5; 12 nucleotides agree with TRBD1. CDR1 MNHEY and CDR2 SMNVEV come from the germline V gene (reference sequence). The CDR3 runs to 18 residues. The V gene end was trimmed by 4 bases and the J gene end by 2 bases; junction bases not matched to a gene: 9. The CDR3 spells CASSSGTGGYIGNQPQHF. The CDR3, as DNA: TGTGCCAGCAGTTCGGGGACAGGGGGCTATATTGGCAATCAGCCCCAGCATTTT.

In this sample, this clone turned up a few times. J is TRBJ2-1 and V is TRBV11-3; D gene uncertain. Germline-derived CDR1 and CDR2 are SGHNT and YENEEA. The germline V and J ends were trimmed by 4 bases and 8 bases, with 15 bases remaining between them. The CDR3 spans 14 residues. The CDR3 bases are TGTGCCAGCAGCTCCCGAAGCTACGTTCATGAGCAGTTCTTC. This encodes CASSSRSYVHEQFF.

This sequence joins TRBV4-3 and TRBJ2-1; 8 bases match TRBD2. Germline assignment: CDR1 LGHNA and CDR2 YSLEER. The CDR3 contains 16 residues. The J segment lost 7 bases and the V segment lost 0 bases, leaving 8 bases of the junction unmatched. The DNA of the CDR3 is TGCGCCAGCAGCCAAGACACGGCTAGCGGGTGGAATGAGCAGTTCTTC. It translates to CASSQDTASGWNEQFF.

This clone was picked up a small number of times. The chain joins TRBV5-1 to TRBJ2-7; D is perhaps TRBD2 (5 bases). The CDR3 has 14 residues. Per the germline V gene, CDR1 is SGHRS and CDR2 is YFSETQ. The V and J ends lost 4 bases and 5 bases respectively, with 16 bases between them. The CDR3 DNA reads as TGCGCCAGCAGCCCGGGGTTGGCGCGCGACGAGCAGTACGTC. As protein: CASSPGLARDEQYV.